This TCR beta chain was recovered during a study of identical twins (dated by TCRdb to between 2015 and 2016). Study-level background: To test whether fetal clonotypes persist, this study deep-sequenced TCR alpha and beta repertoires from monozygotic twins, from unrelated adults of various ages, and from cord blood. To rule out contamination, replicate twin experiments were performed at different times with different library preparation protocols.

V lost 6 bases and J lost 2 bases; the stretch between them is 19 bases long. From cysteine to phenylalanine, the CDR3 is 16 amino acids long. The retained sequence is limited to the CDR3, 48 bases, with the frame set at the first base. CDR1 and CDR2 are drawn from the germline V gene: MNHEY, SVGEGT. Libraries were built with 5' RACE. The sequencing machine was an Illumina HiSeq 2000. A universal primer binding site was introduced by template switching, and a unique molecular identifier was present in the final cDNA, enabling accurate counting of TCR cDNA molecules. Specific primers in the conserved constant-segment region were used to synthesize first-strand cDNA for the TCR alpha and beta chains. To control for contamination, each cDNA library was double barcoded with a SMART-Mk sample barcode plus Illumina barcodes. TruSeq adapter sequences, together with Illumina sample barcodes, were added in two successive PCR steps. Sequencing of the TCR alpha and beta cDNA libraries was done on the Illumina HiSeq platform using custom primers. As for how the authors treated the data: MiGEC processed the raw reads to extract unique molecular identifiers, while MiXCR was used to determine the CDR3 positions. For each individual, recombination models were inferred using an EM algorithm with the repgenHMM and IGoR tools. The analysis of shared clonotypes was done with the tcR package in R, with sharing normalized by the product of cloneset sizes. To study raw recombination without the effects of thymic and clonal selection, out-of-frame nonproductive sequences were analyzed. TCRdb itself trimmed the public reads at Q25 with fastp, ran MiXCR and retained productive beta chains. Duplicate CDR3 protein sequences are folded into a single record with the most common DNA and genes. The V and J calls shown here were made by TCRdb, not taken from the authors' results. The sample has approximately 680,000 distinct CDR3 sequences on record, 7.1% of them singletons. The ten biggest clones cover roughly 1.6% of the sample.

Every donor in the study was a healthy Caucasian. Three pairs of female monozygotic twins, all aged 18 to 29 years, made up the twin cohort. Peripheral blood mononuclear cells were the source from which RNA for the TCR libraries was isolated. Beyond this particular receptor, the publication reports: The excess sharing between twins in beta out-of-frame sequences was weaker because fewer shared sequences reduced the signal-to-noise ratio. Out-of-frame TCR alpha sequences shared between twins showed an excess of low generation-probability sequences compared with coincidental sharing between unrelated individuals. Because the same donors could not be followed over many years, conclusions were based on cross-sectional statistical analysis. Recombination models systematically underestimated out-of-frame TCR alpha sharing in monozygotic twins but agreed with sharing between unrelated individuals. Fewer insertions were carried by abundant cord blood beta clonotypes; a weaker similar trend was observed in young adult naive repertoires, while no such trend was observed in memory repertoires. Zero-insertion analyses could be partly confounded by invariant T cells such as MAIT and iNKT, although diverse VJ usage argued against such confounding for most clonotypes.

On this clonotype: Its antigen remains undetermined. Base qualities are not at hand, and no much larger clone is one base apart.

The sample also formed part of further work on yellow fever vaccine responses in identical twins. Drawing on the second study: The authors reported that the T cell response to vaccination in identical twins appeared partly convergent and partly personalized. Focusing on identical twins, the study followed the T cell clones that responded to the vaccine, and did so with precision.

This TCR came from a woman aged 18 to 35 in good health. The receptor chain draws on TRBV6-2 or TRBV6-3 and TRBJ2-5, with the D segment possibly TRBD1 or TRBD2, each aligning over 5 bases. The sample consisted of PBMCs. The CDR3 loop reads CASSPRQGAIQETQYF. DNA sequence: TGTGCCAGCAGCCCCCGTCAGGGAGCAATACAAGAGACCCAGTACTTC.